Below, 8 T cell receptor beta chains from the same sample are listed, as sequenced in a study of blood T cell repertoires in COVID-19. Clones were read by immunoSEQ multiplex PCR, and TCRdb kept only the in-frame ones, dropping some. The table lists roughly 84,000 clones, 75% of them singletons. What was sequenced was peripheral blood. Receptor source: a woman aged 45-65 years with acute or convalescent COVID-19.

CDR3 residues: CASSPQQLLSGNTIYF. CDR3 nucleotide sequence: TGTGCCAGTAGTCCCCAACAGTTGCTCTCTGGAAACACCATATATTTT. The rearrangement links TRBV19 to TRBJ1-3; no definite D call. CDR1 is LNHDA and CDR2 is SQIVND in the germline V gene (reference sequence). The CDR3 has 16 amino acids. Trimming shortened V by 5 bases and J by 0 bases, and 14 bases separated the two germline ends.

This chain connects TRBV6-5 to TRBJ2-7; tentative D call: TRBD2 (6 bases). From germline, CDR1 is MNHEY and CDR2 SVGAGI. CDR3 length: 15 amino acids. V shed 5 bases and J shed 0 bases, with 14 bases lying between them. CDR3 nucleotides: TGTGCCAGCAGTACGGGACTTCCGAGCTCCTACGAGCAGTACTTC. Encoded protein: CASSTGLPSSYEQYF.

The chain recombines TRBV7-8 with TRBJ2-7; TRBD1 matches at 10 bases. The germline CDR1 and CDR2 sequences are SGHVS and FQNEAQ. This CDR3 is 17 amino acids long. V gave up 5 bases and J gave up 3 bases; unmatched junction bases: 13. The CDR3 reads CASSPGSGTGAVYEQYF. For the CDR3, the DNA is TGTGCCAGCAGCCCAGGGTCCGGGACAGGGGCCGTCTACGAGCAGTACTTC.

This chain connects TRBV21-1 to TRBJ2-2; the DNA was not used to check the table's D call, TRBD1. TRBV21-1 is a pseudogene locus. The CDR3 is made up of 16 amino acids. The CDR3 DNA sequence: TGTGCCAGCAGCACGGGACAGGGGCTTTGGCCCGGGGAGCTGTTTTTT. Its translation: CASSTGQGLWPGELFF.

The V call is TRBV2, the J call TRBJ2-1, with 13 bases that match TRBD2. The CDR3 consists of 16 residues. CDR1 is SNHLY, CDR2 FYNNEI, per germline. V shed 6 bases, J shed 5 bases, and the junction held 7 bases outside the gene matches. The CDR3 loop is CASRDPTSGGNNEQFF. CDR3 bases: TGTGCCAGCAGGGACCCGACTAGCGGGGGGAACAATGAGCAGTTCTTC.

CDR3 bases: TGTGCCAGCTCACCAGGACTGTCCCTATACGAGCAGTACTTC. It encodes CASSPGLSLYEQYF. The V call is TRBV18, the J call TRBJ2-7; a weak D match, TRBD2 (5 bases). With 2 bases removed from V and 4 bases from J, the gap between germline ends came to 12 bases. Germline V lookup: CDR1 KGHSH, CDR2 LQKENI. The CDR3 totals 14 residues.

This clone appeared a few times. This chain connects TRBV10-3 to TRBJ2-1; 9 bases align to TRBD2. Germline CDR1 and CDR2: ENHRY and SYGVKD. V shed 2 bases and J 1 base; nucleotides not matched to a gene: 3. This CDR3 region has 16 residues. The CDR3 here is CAISEPTSGSYNEQFF. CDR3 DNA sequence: TGTGCCATCAGTGAGCCGACTAGCGGTTCCTACAATGAGCAGTTCTTC.

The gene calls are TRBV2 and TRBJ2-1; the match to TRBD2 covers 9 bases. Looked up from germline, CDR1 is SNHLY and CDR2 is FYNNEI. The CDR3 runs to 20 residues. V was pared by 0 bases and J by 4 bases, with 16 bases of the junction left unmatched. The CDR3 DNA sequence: TGTGCCAGCAGTGAAGCGCTTCTTGGGCTAGCGGGAACATCTTACAATGAGCAGTTCTTC. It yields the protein CASSEALLGLAGTSYNEQFF.